A few counts support the clone carrying this T cell receptor (beta chain). Its antigen is not known. Isolation yielded PBMCs, at least 7 million per sample, in every case. Total RNA extracted from each sample amounted to at least 5.5 micrograms. The record originates from a study of blood T cells in healthy people across ages. Study-wide findings and caveats: Comparison with aged donors showed that long-lived donors had more naive CD4+ cells and higher diversity. PBMCs went unsorted, and a conclusive naive versus antigen-experienced comparison was therefore prevented.

Germline CDR1 and CDR2: DFQATT and SNEGSKA (reference sequence). The V segment lost 6 bases and the J segment 0 bases; nucleotides outside the gene matches: 9. The CDR3 runs to 16 residues. Next came a second PCR, run for about 6 to 12 cycles, which used a sample-barcoded 5' primer along with a J-beta primer mix. TCRdb reanalysed the 5' RACE reads using MiXCR and keeps one entry per CDR3 protein. The repertoire has roughly 1.9 million distinct CDR3 sequences, about 39% of them found once; the top ten carry roughly 23%. The material sequenced was blood. This sequence originates from a human donor in good health. This chain uses TRBV20-1 with TRBJ2-7, with 12 positions matching TRBD2. The CDR3: CSARGLAGRNSYEQYF. CDR3 nucleotide sequence: TGCAGTGCCCGAGGACTAGCGGGGAGGAACTCCTACGAGCAGTACTTC.